These 12 T cell receptor beta chains came from one sample sequenced in a study of Ad26.COV2.S vaccination and SARS-CoV-2 variants. Treatment meaning: roughly 20 received Ad26.COV2.S at low or high dose, single or two shots; 5 received placebo; per-sample allocation not given. Sampling was done on day 63 after the first vaccine or placebo injection. The repertoire was sequenced with immunoSEQ multiplex PCR; TCRdb's copy has only in-frame clones and lacks some. The sample has 350,000 to 450,000 clones, around nine tenths seen once. The sequenced sample was peripheral blood, obtained in a trial of Ad26.COV2.S vaccine versus placebo. The receptors shown here come from a person aged 18 to 59 who received the Ad26.COV2.S COVID-19 vaccine or a placebo.

The rearrangement links TRBV6-2 or TRBV6-3 to TRBJ1-1; D is possibly TRBD1 (6 bases). Germline CDR1 is MNHEY and CDR2 is SVGEGT. V dropped 7 bases and J dropped 2 bases, with 17 bases sitting between them. This CDR3 has 15 residues. The CDR3 DNA follows: TGTGCCAGCAACCCAGGGGTGGAAGCAAACACTGAAGCTTTCTTT. Translation: CASNPGVEANTEAFF.

The V gene is TRBV6-4, the J gene TRBJ1-5; 11 bases align to TRBD1. CDR1 is MRHNA and CDR2 is SNTAGT in the germline V gene. This CDR3 is built from 15 residues. With 6 bases clipped from V and 0 bases from J, the junction kept 1 base outside the gene matches. CDR3 nucleotide sequence: TGTGCCAGCAGCGGACAGGGGGCTAGCAATCAGCCCCAGCATTTT. This translates into CASSGQGASNQPQHF.

The chain carries TRBV30 and TRBJ1-3; no firm D call. V was pared by 2 bases and J by 0 bases, with 8 bases between. This CDR3 is 14 amino acids long. The germline CDR1 and CDR2 sequences are GTSNPN and SVGIG (reference sequence). The CDR3 region has the DNA TGTGCCTGGAGTTCCGGTGACTCTGGAAACACCATATATTTT. Protein product: CAWSSGDSGNTIYF.

The chain couples TRBV4-1 to TRBJ1-2; D remains ambiguous. Germline-derived CDR1 and CDR2 are MGHRA and YSYEKL. V lost 0 bases, J lost 6 bases, and 14 bases lay in between. The length of the CDR3 is 15 residues. The CDR3 DNA reads TGCGCCAGCAGCCAAGACCGAAGGACCCGGGATGGCTACACCTTC. This encodes CASSQDRRTRDGYTF.

V usage is TRBV29-1 and J usage is TRBJ2-3; D uncertain. The V end lost 2 bases, the J end lost 4 bases, and 4 bases lay between the germline ends. The germline CDR1 and CDR2 sequences are SQVTM and ANQGSEA. The CDR3 length is 11 residues. This CDR3 reads CSVELSDTQYF. The CDR3 DNA sequence: TGCAGCGTTGAACTGTCAGATACGCAGTATTTT.

The V gene is TRBV5-4, the J gene TRBJ2-7, with D uncertain. Germline CDR1 and CDR2: SGHNT and YYREEE (reference sequence). V lost 3 bases and J lost 3, with 10 bases in between. There are 13 residues in the CDR3. The CDR3 nucleotides read TGTGCCAGCAGCTACCCCCCAAGCTACGAGCAGTACTTC. Residues: CASSYPPSYEQYF.

This sequence joins TRBV28 and TRBJ1-3, with D unclear. V was cut by 3 bases and J by 0 bases, with 12 bases left in between. Germline CDR1 is MDHEN and CDR2 is SYDVKM. The CDR3 covers 16 residues. This CDR3 reads CASSLIIGSSGNTIYF. CDR3 DNA sequence: TGTGCCAGCAGTTTGATAATTGGGAGCTCTGGAAACACCATATATTTT.

The chain couples TRBV12-3 or TRBV12-4 to TRBJ1-2; D gene ambiguous. The CDR3 is 13 residues long. Trimming left V 0 bases short and J 12 bases short, with 14 bases between. The CDR3 DNA reads TGTGCCAGCAGTTTAGCGGGTGCAAAGATCCACACCTTC. Protein: CASSLAGAKIHTF.

This clone was picked up one time. The chain couples TRBV11-2 to TRBJ2-7; 8 bases align to TRBD2. CDR1 and CDR2 from the germline V gene are SGHAT and FQNNGV. The CDR3 is 14 amino acids. The V gene end was trimmed by 1 base and the J gene end by 6 bases; junction bases not matched to a gene: 5. The CDR3 sequence: CASSLAGGEVEQYF. In DNA form, the CDR3 reads TGTGCCAGCAGCTTAGCGGGAGGGGAAGTCGAGCAGTACTTC.

The chain uses TRBV12-3 or TRBV12-4 and TRBJ2-5; D not certain. V was shortened by 4 bases and J by 9 bases, with 9 bases between the two germline ends. The CDR3 has 11 amino acids. CDR3 nucleotides: TGTGCCAGCAGTTCCGGTGGGGCCCAGTACTTC. The encoded protein is CASSSGGAQYF.

The chain combines TRBV5-8 with TRBJ2-2; D not certain. Germline-derived CDR1 and CDR2 are SGHTS and YDEGEE. Between the trimmed V and J ends, which lost 4 bases and 1 base, there was a span of 11 bases. This CDR3 contains 15 residues. The DNA for the CDR3 is TGTGCCAGCAGCCCCCGACATTTGAACACCGGGGAGCTGTTTTTT. Translated: CASSPRHLNTGELFF.

This sequence joins TRBV29-1 and TRBJ1-2, with D possibly being TRBD1 (6 bases). V shed 7 bases and J shed 7 bases, with 10 bases lying between them. CDR1 and CDR2 (germline): SQVTM, ANQGSEA. This CDR3 contains 10 residues. The CDR3 sequence: CSAGAGGYTF. CDR3 DNA: TGCAGCGCAGGGGCGGGTGGCTACACCTTC.